This entry describes one T cell receptor (beta chain). The data were obtained in a study of OX40 agonist ivuxolimab in advanced cancers. Study-wide background: From roughly 20 to 79 years was the age range, with a mean of approximately 58 years, and about 78% were male. Past anti-PD-1, anti-PD-L1 or anti-CTLA-4 therapy was accepted, and 40% had received some.

The repertoire was sequenced with immunoSEQ multiplex PCR; TCRdb's copy has only in-frame clones and lacks some. The table includes about 49,000 clones, approximately 81% detected once. The CDR3 consists of 15 residues. Trimming took off 2 bases at V and 6 bases at J, with 16 bases between the two ends. CDR1 is SGHVS and CDR2 is FQNEAQ in the germline V gene. The TCR was taken from an adult with an advanced solid tumor such as melanoma, head and neck, liver or kidney cancer. The chain uses TRBV7-8 and TRBJ1-2; maybe TRBD1 (6 bases). The sequences come from CD4+ or CD8+ T cells sorted from blood, collected in a trial of the OX40 agonist ivuxolimab. For the CDR3, the DNA is TGTGCCAGCAGCTTATCCCCGGGGGGCTGGAATGGCTACACCTTC. Protein sequence: CASSLSPGGWNGYTF.